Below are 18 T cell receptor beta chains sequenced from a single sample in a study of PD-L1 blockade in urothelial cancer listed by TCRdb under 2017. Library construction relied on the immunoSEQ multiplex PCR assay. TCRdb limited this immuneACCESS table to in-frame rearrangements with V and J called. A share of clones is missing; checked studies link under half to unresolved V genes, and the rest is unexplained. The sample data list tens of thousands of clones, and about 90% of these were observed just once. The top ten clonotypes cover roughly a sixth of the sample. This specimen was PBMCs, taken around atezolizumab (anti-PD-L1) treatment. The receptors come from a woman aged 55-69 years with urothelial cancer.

The CDR3 spells CASSDTGWGETQYF. Here the CDR3 DNA reads TGTGCCAGCAGCGACACAGGGTGGGGAGAGACCCAGTACTTC. This chain connects TRBV9 to TRBJ2-5, with D perhaps matching TRBD1 (6 bases). The CDR3 runs to 14 residues. The germline V gene encodes CDR1 SGDLS and CDR2 YYNGEE. V was trimmed by 3 bases and J by 4 bases, leaving 13 bases between them.

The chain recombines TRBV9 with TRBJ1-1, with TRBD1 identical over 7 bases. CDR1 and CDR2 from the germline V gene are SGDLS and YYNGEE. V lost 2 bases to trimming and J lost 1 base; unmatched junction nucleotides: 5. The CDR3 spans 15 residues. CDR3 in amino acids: CASSVGQSGNTEAFF. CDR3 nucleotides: TGTGCCAGCAGCGTGGGACAGTCTGGGAACACTGAAGCTTTCTTT.

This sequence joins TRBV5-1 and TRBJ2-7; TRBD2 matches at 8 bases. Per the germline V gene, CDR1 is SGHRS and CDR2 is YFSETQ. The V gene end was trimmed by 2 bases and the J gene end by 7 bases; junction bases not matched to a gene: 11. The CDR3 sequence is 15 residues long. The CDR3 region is CASSFRSGSPEEQYF. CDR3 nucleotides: TGCGCCAGCAGCTTTCGGAGCGGGAGCCCTGAGGAGCAGTACTTC.

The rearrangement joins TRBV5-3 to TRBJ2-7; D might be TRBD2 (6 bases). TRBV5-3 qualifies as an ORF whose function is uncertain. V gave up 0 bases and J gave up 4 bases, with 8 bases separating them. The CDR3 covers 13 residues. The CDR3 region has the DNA TGTGCCAGAAGCTTGGGTGCGGGGTACGAGCAGTACTTC. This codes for CARSLGAGYEQYF.

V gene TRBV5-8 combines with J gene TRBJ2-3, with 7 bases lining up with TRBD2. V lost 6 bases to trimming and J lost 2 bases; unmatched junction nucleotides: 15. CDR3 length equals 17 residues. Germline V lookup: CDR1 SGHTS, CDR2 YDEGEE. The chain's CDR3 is CASIQGGTSRFTDTQYF. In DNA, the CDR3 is TGTGCCAGCATCCAGGGAGGGACTTCTCGATTCACAGATACGCAGTATTTT.

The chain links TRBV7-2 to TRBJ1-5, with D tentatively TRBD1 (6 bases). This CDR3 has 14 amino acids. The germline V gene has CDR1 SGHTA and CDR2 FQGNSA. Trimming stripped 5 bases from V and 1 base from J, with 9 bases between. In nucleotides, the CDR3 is TGTGCCAGCAGCGTTAGGGGGAGCAATCAGCCCCAGCATTTT. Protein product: CASSVRGSNQPQHF.

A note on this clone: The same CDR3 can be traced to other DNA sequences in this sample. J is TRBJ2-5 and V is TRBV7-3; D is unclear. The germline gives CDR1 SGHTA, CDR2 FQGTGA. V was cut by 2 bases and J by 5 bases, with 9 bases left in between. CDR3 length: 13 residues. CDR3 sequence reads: CASSLGGWETQYF. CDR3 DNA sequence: TGTGCCAGCAGCTTAGGCGGCTGGGAGACCCAGTACTTC.

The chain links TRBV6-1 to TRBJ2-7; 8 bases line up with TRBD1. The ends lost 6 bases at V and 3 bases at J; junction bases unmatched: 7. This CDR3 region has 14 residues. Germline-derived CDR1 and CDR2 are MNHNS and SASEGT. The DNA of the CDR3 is TGTGCCAGCAGCGCCCGGGACAGGAACTACGAGCAGTACTTC. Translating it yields CASSARDRNYEQYF.

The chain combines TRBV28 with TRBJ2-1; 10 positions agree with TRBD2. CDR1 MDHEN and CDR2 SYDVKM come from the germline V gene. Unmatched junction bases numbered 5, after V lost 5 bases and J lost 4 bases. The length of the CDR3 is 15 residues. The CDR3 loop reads CASSPLAGVYNEQFF. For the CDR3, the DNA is TGTGCCAGCAGTCCGCTAGCGGGAGTTTACAATGAGCAGTTCTTC. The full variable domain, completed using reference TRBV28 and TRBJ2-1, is DVKVTQSSRYLVKRTGEKVFLECVQDMDHENMFWYRQDPGLGLRLIYFSYDVKMKEKGDIPEGYSVSREKKERFSLILESASTNQTSMYLCASSPLAGVYNEQFFGPGTRLTVL.

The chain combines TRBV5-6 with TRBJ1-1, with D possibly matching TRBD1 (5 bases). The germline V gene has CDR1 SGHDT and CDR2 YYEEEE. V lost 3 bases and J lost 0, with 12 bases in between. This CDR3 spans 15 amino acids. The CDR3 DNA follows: TGTGCCAGCAGCTGGGCAGGGACTCTGAACACTGAAGCTTTCTTT. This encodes CASSWAGTLNTEAFF.

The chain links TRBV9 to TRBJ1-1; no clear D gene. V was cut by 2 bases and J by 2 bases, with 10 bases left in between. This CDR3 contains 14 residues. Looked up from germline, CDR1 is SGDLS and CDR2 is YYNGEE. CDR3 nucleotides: TGTGCCAGCAGCGTGGGCGCAGGTAACACTGAAGCTTTCTTT. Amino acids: CASSVGAGNTEAFF.

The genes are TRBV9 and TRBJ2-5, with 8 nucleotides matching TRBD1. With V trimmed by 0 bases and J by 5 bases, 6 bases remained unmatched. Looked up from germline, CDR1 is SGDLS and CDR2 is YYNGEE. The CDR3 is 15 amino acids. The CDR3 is CASSVGQGSTETQYF. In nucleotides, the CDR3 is TGTGCCAGCAGCGTAGGACAGGGGTCGACGGAGACCCAGTACTTC.

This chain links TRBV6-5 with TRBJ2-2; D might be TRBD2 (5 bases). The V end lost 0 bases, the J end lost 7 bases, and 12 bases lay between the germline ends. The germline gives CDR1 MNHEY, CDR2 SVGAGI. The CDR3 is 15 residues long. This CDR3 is CASSYSSGSIGELFF. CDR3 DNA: TGTGCCAGCAGTTACTCAAGCGGCTCGATCGGGGAGCTGTTTTTT.

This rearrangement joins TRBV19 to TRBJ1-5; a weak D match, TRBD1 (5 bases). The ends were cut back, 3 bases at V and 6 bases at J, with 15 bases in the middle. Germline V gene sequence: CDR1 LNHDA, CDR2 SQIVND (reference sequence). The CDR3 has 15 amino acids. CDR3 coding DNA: TGTGCCAGTAGTATTCTGTGGGGGGTAGGTCAGCCCCAGCATTTT. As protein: CASSILWGVGQPQHF.

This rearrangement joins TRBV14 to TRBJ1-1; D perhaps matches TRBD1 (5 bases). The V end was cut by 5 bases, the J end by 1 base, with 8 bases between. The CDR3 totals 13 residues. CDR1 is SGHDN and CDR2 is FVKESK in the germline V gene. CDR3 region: CASSFGQNTEAFF. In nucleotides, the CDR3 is TGTGCCAGCAGCTTTGGACAGAACACTGAAGCTTTCTTT.

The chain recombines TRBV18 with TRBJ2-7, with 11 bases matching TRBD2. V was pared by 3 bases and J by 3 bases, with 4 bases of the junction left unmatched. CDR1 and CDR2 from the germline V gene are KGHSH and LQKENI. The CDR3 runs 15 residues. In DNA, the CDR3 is TGTGCCAGCTCACCGACTAGCGGGGTTATCTACGAGCAGTACTTC. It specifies CASSPTSGVIYEQYF.

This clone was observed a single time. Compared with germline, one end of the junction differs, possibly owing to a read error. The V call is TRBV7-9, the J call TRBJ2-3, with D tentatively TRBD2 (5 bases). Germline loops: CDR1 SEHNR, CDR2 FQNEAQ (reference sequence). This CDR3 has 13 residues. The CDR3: CASNLGGADTQYF. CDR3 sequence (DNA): TGTGCCAGCAACTTAGGAGGAGCAGATACGCAGTATTTT.

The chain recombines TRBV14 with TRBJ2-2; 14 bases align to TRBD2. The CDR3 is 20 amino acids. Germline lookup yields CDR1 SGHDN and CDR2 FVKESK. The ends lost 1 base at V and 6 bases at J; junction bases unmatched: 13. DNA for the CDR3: TGTGCCAGCAGCCAAGGCCCGGGACTAGCGGGAGACGGGGTATCCGGGGAGCTGTTTTTT. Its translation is CASSQGPGLAGDGVSGELFF.